What follows describes a single T cell receptor (beta chain). The target antigen is unknown. This PCR relied on a set of 60 Vbeta primers and 13 Jbeta primers. Repertoires were generated with immunoSEQ multiplex PCR, while TCRdb's copy carries only in-frame clones and drops some. Found here are approximately 290,000 clones, about four fifths of them singletons; the top ten hold roughly 0.31%. The sample belongs to a study of cytomegalovirus exposure and HLA in healthy donors. Notes on the study in general: Sequence variants that were highly shared formed a cluster that was likely a sequencing artifact.

Donors consisted of healthy bone marrow donors. The clonotype comes from a girl aged 2 to 9 in good health and CMV-seronegative. Material: PBMCs.

Written as DNA, the CDR3 is TGTGCCAGCAGCTTACGGTCTGGGAGCTCCTACGAGCAGTACTTC. Protein sequence: CASSLRSGSSYEQYF. This rearrangement joins TRBV7-3 to TRBJ2-7, with a possible D match to TRBD2 (5 bases). Germline lookup yields CDR1 SGHTA and CDR2 FQGTGA. This CDR3 has 15 amino acids. Trimming stripped 2 bases from V and 0 bases from J, with 11 bases between.